This passage covers 11 T cell receptor beta chains from one sample sequenced in a study of Graves' ophthalmopathy and Graves' hyperthyroidism. The study amplified TCR beta CDR3 regions using RNA transcripts. Scientists carried out first-round RT-PCR using HTBI primers and then a second-round multiplex PCR. TCRdb processed the multiplex PCR reads anew with MiXCR; each CDR3 protein has one entry. The sample contains a few hundred thousand distinct CDR3 sequences, less than 20% of which appear only once. Sequencing used peripheral blood. The receptor source for this set is a woman aged 18-35 years with stable Graves' hyperthyroidism.

The CDR3 sequence: CASSSPGTGGVFEKLFF. The DNA for the CDR3 is TGTGCCAGCAGCTCGCCCGGGACAGGGGGCGTTTTCGAAAAACTGTTTTTT. J is TRBJ1-4 and V is TRBV7-8; TRBD1 matches at 12 bases. The CDR3 sequence is 17 residues long. From germline, CDR1 is SGHVS and CDR2 FQNEAQ. V shed 4 bases, J shed 8 bases, and the junction held 11 bases outside the gene matches. Using reference TRBV7-8 and TRBJ1-4 for the parts outside the CDR3, the full variable domain is GAGVSQSPRYKVAKRGQDVALRCDPISGHVSLFWYQQALGQGPEFLTYFQNEAQLDKSGLPSDRFFAERPEGSVSTLKIQRTQQEDSAVYLCASSSPGTGGVFEKLFFGSGTQLSVL.

Only a few counts were recorded for this clonotype. The V gene is TRBV5-1, the J gene TRBJ2-7; 11 bases fit TRBD2. The junction had 4 bases not matched to a gene; V was cut back by 2 bases and J by 6 bases. This CDR3 region has 14 residues. CDR1 SGHRS and CDR2 YFSETQ come from the germline V gene. The CDR3 DNA reads as TGCGCCAGCAGCTTAAAACTAGCGGGGGCCGAGCAGTACTTC. This encodes CASSLKLAGAEQYF.

The V and J genes are TRBV12-3 or TRBV12-4 and TRBJ1-4; D is perhaps TRBD1 (6 bases). The V end lost 4 bases, the J end lost 8 bases, and 17 bases lay between the germline ends. CDR3 length: 15 amino acids. The CDR3 region has the DNA TGTGCCAGCAGTTCCCAGGGGAGGGGAAGGGAAAAACTGTTTTTT. Translating gives CASSSQGRGREKLFF.

This clonotype was seen many times. The CDR3: CASSLGGVTGEQYF. CDR3 nucleotide sequence: TGTGCCAGCAGCTTAGGGGGGGTGACGGGGGAGCAGTACTTC. The rearrangement uses TRBV7-6 and TRBJ2-7; possible D gene TRBD2, 6 bases. V was shortened by 1 base and J by 7 bases, with 14 bases between the two germline ends. CDR1 and CDR2 (germline): SGHVS, FNYEAQ. The length of the CDR3 is 14 residues.

This clonotype was counted many times. The rearrangement uses TRBV5-1 and TRBJ2-7; TRBD1 matches at 7 bases. Germline CDR1 is SGHRS and CDR2 is YFSETQ. J was trimmed by 2 bases and V by 3 bases; bases with no gene match: 14. The CDR3 loop spans 17 amino acids. DNA for the CDR3: TGCGCCAGCAGCTCTAAGACGATGACAGGGCTAACCTACGAGCAGTACTTC. It yields the protein CASSSKTMTGLTYEQYF.

The CDR3 DNA is TGTGCCAGCAGTGAAAGGGACAAGAGCTCCTACGAGCAGTACTTC. Amino acid sequence: CASSERDKSSYEQYF. The rearrangement joins TRBV6-1 to TRBJ2-7; a possible D gene is TRBD1 (6 bases). Germline loops: CDR1 MNHNS, CDR2 SASEGT. The ends were cut back, 2 bases at V and 0 bases at J, with 11 bases in the middle. The length of the CDR3 is 15 residues.

This clonotype was counted many times. The rearrangement links TRBV5-5 to TRBJ2-7, with 10 bases lining up with TRBD1. Germline CDR1 is SGHKS and CDR2 is YYEKEE (reference sequence). This CDR3 is built from 15 residues. V gave up 2 bases and J gave up 4 bases; unmatched junction bases: 6. CDR3: CASSFGTGDTYEQYF. The DNA for the CDR3 is TGTGCCAGCAGCTTCGGGACAGGGGACACTTACGAGCAGTACTTC.

This chain joins TRBV10-3 and TRBJ1-2; TRBD1 might be the D (5 bases). CDR1 is ENHRY and CDR2 is SYGVKD in the germline V gene. Trimming shortened V by 0 bases and J by 2 bases, and 25 bases separated the two germline ends. The CDR3 extends over 20 amino acids. CDR3 DNA sequence: TGTGCCATCAGTGAGTCTTTTGTTCCGGGGCTGGACTATCAAAACTATGGCTACACCTTC. Protein: CAISESFVPGLDYQNYGYTF.

This clonotype occurred many times. CDR3: CASSALAGGLGANVLTF. The CDR3 DNA sequence: TGTGCCAGCAGTGCTCTAGCGGGTGGGCTAGGGGCCAACGTCCTGACTTTC. V is TRBV12-3 or TRBV12-4 and J is TRBJ2-6; 8 nucleotides match TRBD2. The ends lost 5 bases at V and 4 bases at J; junction bases unmatched: 10. This CDR3 is 17 amino acids long.

In its sample, this clonotype was seen many times. This sequence joins TRBV6-1 and TRBJ2-7, with 10 bases that match TRBD1. Germline V gene sequence: CDR1 MNHNS, CDR2 SASEGT. V lost 8 bases, J lost 3 bases, and 7 bases stayed unmatched. The CDR3 sequence is 14 residues long. The CDR3 is CASPRDRGNYEQYF. The CDR3 region has the DNA TGTGCCAGCCCCCGGGACAGGGGCAACTACGAGCAGTACTTC.

This clonotype was seen more than once but under ten times. The CDR3 DNA sequence: TGTGCCAGCAGCGTAGGGGGGGAGGAAGAGACCCAGTACTTC. Encoded protein: CASSVGGEEETQYF. This sequence joins TRBV9 and TRBJ2-5, with D possibly TRBD2 on 6 matching bases. The V gene lost 0 bases and the J gene lost 3 bases, with 9 bases spanning the gap. The CDR3 is 14 residues long. The V gene's germline CDR1 is SGDLS and CDR2 YYNGEE. The full variable domain, with the rest looked up from reference TRBV9 and TRBJ2-5, is DSGVTQTPKHLITATGQRVTLRCSPRSGDLSVYWYQQSLDQGLQFLIQYYNGEERAKGNILERFSAQQFPDLHSELNLSSLELGDSALYFCASSVGGEEETQYFGPGTRLLVL.